Below, 24 T cell receptor beta chains from the same sample are listed, as sequenced in a study of CD8+ T cells in alopecia areata. Following extraction, RNA underwent reverse transcription to cDNA, which served as the sequencing template. Sequenced by immunoSEQ multiplex PCR; TCRdb stores in-frame clones only, minus some. The sample lists approximately 180,000 clones; 63% were seen once. This sample comprised CD4+ T cells sorted from blood, obtained at week 0. The source of these receptors is a human donor with alopecia areata.

This chain joins TRBV29-1 and TRBJ1-5; 7 positions agree with TRBD1. Germline lookup yields CDR1 SQVTM and CDR2 ANQGSEA. J was trimmed by 6 bases and V by 7 bases; bases with no gene match: 9. The CDR3 is 13 residues long. The CDR3 region has the DNA TGCAGCGCTAAGACAGGGCTAGGTCAGCCCCAGCATTTT. It encodes CSAKTGLGQPQHF.

The V gene is TRBV19, the J gene TRBJ1-1, with D tentatively TRBD1 (5 bases). The CDR3 runs to 13 residues. Trimming cost V 10 bases and J 3 bases, with 15 bases left between them. Germline-derived CDR1 and CDR2 are LNHDA and SQIVND (reference sequence). CDR3 bases: TGTGCCACAGCTTCGAGGGGTGACACTGAAGCTTTCTTT. It is translated as CATASRGDTEAFF. The full variable domain, rest sourced from reference TRBV19 and TRBJ1-1, is DGGITQSPKYLFRKEGQNVTLSCEQNLNHDAMYWYRQDPGQGLRLIYYSQIVNDFQKGDIAEGYSVSREKKESFPLTVTSAQKNPTAFYLCATASRGDTEAFFGQGTRLTVV.

The chain couples TRBV7-9 to TRBJ2-3; D gene unclear. The CDR3 consists of 13 residues. Germline V CDR1 and CDR2: SEHNR, FQNEAQ (reference sequence). Between the trimmed V and J ends, which lost 5 bases and 11 bases, there was a span of 17 bases. The CDR3 coding sequence is TGTGCCAGCAGCCTGACCAGTGGGTTGGGGCAGTATTTT. Translated, it gives CASSLTSGLGQYF.

The rearrangement links TRBV12-5 to TRBJ2-5; a weak D match, TRBD2 (5 bases). The CDR3 is 12 residues long. Germline CDR1 is LGHNT and CDR2 is FRNRAP. CDR3 coding DNA: TGTGCCCCAAGCGGCGGCTGGGAGACCCAGTACTTC. Its protein product is CAPSGGWETQYF. The full variable domain, completed using reference TRBV12-5 and TRBJ2-5, is DARVTQTPRHKVTEMGQEVTMRCQPILGHNTVFWYRQTMMQGLELLAYFRNRAPLDDSGMPKDRFSAEMPDATLATLKIQPSEPRDSAVYFCAPSGGWETQYFGPGTRLLVL.

The chain carries TRBV29-1 and TRBJ2-1; a weak D match, TRBD1 (6 bases). Trimming left V 0 bases short and J 6 bases short, with 12 bases between. The CDR3 runs to 14 residues. Looked up from germline, CDR1 is SQVTM and CDR2 is ANQGSEA. CDR3 protein: CSVEEDRGANEQFF. The CDR3 DNA reads as TGCAGCGTTGAAGAGGACAGAGGGGCCAATGAGCAGTTCTTC.

The gene calls are TRBV4-3 and TRBJ1-5; D is undetermined. The germline CDR1 and CDR2 sequences are LGHNA and YSLEER. The CDR3 runs to 15 residues. Between the trimmed V and J ends, which lost 0 bases and 7 bases, there was a span of 13 bases. The DNA for the CDR3 is TGCGCCAGCAGCCAAGATATACTGGGAACCCAGCCCCAGCATTTT. It yields the protein CASSQDILGTQPQHF.

In its sample, this clone was seen a few times. At the DNA level, this CDR3 is encoded by other sequences in the same sample as well. The chain recombines TRBV29-1 with TRBJ2-1; D is ambiguous. The germline gives CDR1 SQVTM, CDR2 ANQGSEA. Between the trimmed V and J ends, which lost 7 bases and 0 bases, there was a span of 7 bases. This CDR3 comprises 12 residues. CDR3 in amino acids: CSGSSSYNEQFF. The CDR3 DNA follows: TGCAGCGGGTCGAGCTCCTACAATGAGCAGTTCTTC.

Notes on this clone: The junction shows a germline mismatch at one end, possibly a read error. The chain uses TRBV29-1 and TRBJ1-2; perhaps TRBD1 as D (6 bases). Germline CDR1 and CDR2: SQVTM and ANQGSEA. CDR3 length equals 12 residues. CDR3 bases: TGCAGCGCTGAAGACAGGCCATATGGCTACACCTTC. This sequence encodes CSAEDRPYGYTF. The complete variable domain, with remaining parts taken from reference TRBV29-1 and TRBJ1-2, reads SAVISQKPSRDICQRGTSLTIQCQVDSQVTMMFWYRQQPGQSLTLIATANQGSEATYESGFVIDKFPISRPNLTFSTLTVSNMSPEDSSIYLCSAEDRPYGYTFGSGTRLTVV.

This rearrangement joins TRBV10-3 to TRBJ2-1; maybe TRBD1 (6 bases). The CDR3 is 14 amino acids. The ends were cut back, 11 bases at V and 9 bases at J, with 23 bases in the middle. The germline CDR1 and CDR2 sequences are ENHRY and SYGVKD. The CDR3 loop is CASTDGPGVSEQFF. CDR3 in DNA: TGTGCCTCAACGGACGGCCCAGGGGTTAGTGAGCAGTTCTTC.

The chain combines TRBV29-1 with TRBJ1-1; D is possibly TRBD1 (6 bases). CDR1 and CDR2 from the germline V gene are SQVTM and ANQGSEA. This CDR3 contains 14 residues. Trimming pared 4 bases from V and 1 base from J, leaving 13 bases between. This CDR3 reads CSVAVRTANTEAFF. CDR3 DNA sequence: TGCAGCGTTGCAGTCCGGACAGCGAACACTGAAGCTTTCTTT.

This chain joins TRBV27 and TRBJ2-7, with 7 bases matching TRBD1. Unmatched junction bases numbered 8, after V lost 6 bases and J lost 3 bases. From germline, CDR1 is MNHEY and CDR2 SMNVEV (reference sequence). CDR3 length: 14 residues. CDR3 in amino acids: CASRPGQISYEQYF. The CDR3 coding sequence is TGTGCCAGCAGGCCGGGACAGATAAGCTACGAGCAGTACTTC.

The J gene is TRBJ1-2, the V gene TRBV27, with a tentative D call TRBD1 (5 bases). The CDR3 extends over 15 amino acids. Between the trimmed V and J ends, which lost 5 bases and 8 bases, there was a span of 21 bases. Germline values: CDR1 MNHEY, CDR2 SMNVEV (reference sequence). In DNA, the CDR3 is TGTGCCAGCAGTATACGCCCCGGGCACTCAGGGGGCTACACCTTC. This codes for CASSIRPGHSGGYTF.

This clone is labeled medium-sized. Other DNA sequences in this sample translate to the same CDR3. V and J are TRBV6-4 and TRBJ2-1; no firm D call. Germline V gene lookup returns CDR1 MRHNA and CDR2 SNTAGT. V lost 0 bases to trimming and J lost 7 bases, with 7 bases between them. CDR3 length: 13 residues. CDR3 sequence reads: CASSDSDRNEQFF. In DNA, the CDR3 is TGTGCCAGCAGTGACTCAGACCGGAATGAGCAGTTCTTC.

This chain joins TRBV30 and TRBJ1-6; tentative D call: TRBD1 (6 bases). Deletions cut 2 bases from V and 7 bases from J, with 15 bases between. The V gene's germline CDR1 is GTSNPN and CDR2 SVGIG (reference sequence). The CDR3 spans 15 residues. The CDR3 DNA reads as TGTGCCTGGAGTATAAAGACAGGTCCGAATTCACCCCTCCACTTT. This encodes CAWSIKTGPNSPLHF.

In this sample, this clone turned up a few times. The chain joins TRBV29-1 to TRBJ2-3; 7 bases agree with TRBD2. CDR1 and CDR2 (germline): SQVTM, ANQGSEA. The CDR3 runs to 15 residues. Trimming cost V 4 bases and J 0 bases; bases outside gene matches: 7. The CDR3 nucleotides read TGCAGCGTTGTTCGGGCAGCGGGAAGCACAGATACGCAGTATTTT. Translation: CSVVRAAGSTDTQYF.

The chain has TRBV4-3 and TRBJ2-1, with D maybe TRBD2 (6 bases). Trimming took 1 base from V and 1 from J, leaving 17 bases between them. Per germline, CDR1 LGHNA and CDR2 YSLEER. This CDR3 spans 18 amino acids. The CDR3 loop reads CASSQGGSRGRSYNEQFF. DNA for the CDR3: TGCGCCAGCAGCCAAGGGGGAAGCCGGGGGAGATCCTACAATGAGCAGTTCTTC.

This clone was observed a few times. V usage is TRBV9 and J usage is TRBJ2-3; TRBD2 is a possible D gene (6 bases). Deletions cut 4 bases from V and 2 bases from J, with 17 bases between. CDR3 length: 16 residues. Germline CDR1 and CDR2: SGDLS and YYNGEE. CDR3 loop: CASSISAGTNTDTQYF. The CDR3 DNA is TGTGCCAGCAGCATCTCGGCGGGGACCAACACAGATACGCAGTATTTT.

The chain has TRBV30 and TRBJ2-1; D tentatively fits TRBD1 or TRBD2 (5 bases each). The ends were cut back, 3 bases at V and 9 bases at J, with 21 bases in the middle. Germline V gene sequence: CDR1 GTSNPN, CDR2 SVGIG (reference sequence). The CDR3 runs 15 residues. The CDR3 here is CAWRGRGTSGGEQFF. CDR3 nucleotides: TGTGCCTGGAGGGGACGGGGCACTTCAGGAGGTGAGCAGTTCTTC.

This chain joins TRBV29-1 and TRBJ2-3; possibly TRBD2 for D (5 bases). Looked up from germline, CDR1 is SQVTM and CDR2 is ANQGSEA. The CDR3 is 13 amino acids. V shed 5 bases and J shed 3 bases, with 12 bases lying between them. For the CDR3, the DNA is TGCAGCGTTTCAGCGGCAGTAACAGATACGCAGTATTTT. Translated, it gives CSVSAAVTDTQYF.

This clone was detected once. V usage is TRBV30 and J usage is TRBJ1-3; D gene unclear. V lost 3 bases to trimming and J lost 4 bases, with 10 bases between them. CDR3 length: 13 amino acids. The germline V gene encodes CDR1 GTSNPN and CDR2 SVGIG (reference sequence). CDR3 in amino acids: CAWRRSGGNTIYF. As DNA, the CDR3 is TGTGCCTGGAGACGATCCGGGGGAAACACCATATATTTT.

J is TRBJ2-1 and V is TRBV9, with D possibly being TRBD1 (6 bases). Germline values: CDR1 SGDLS, CDR2 YYNGEE. CDR3 size: 16 residues. Trimming left V 3 bases short and J 1 base short, with 14 bases between. The CDR3 sequence is CASSDPQGRSYNEQFF. DNA for the CDR3: TGTGCCAGCAGCGACCCCCAGGGGCGGTCCTACAATGAGCAGTTCTTC.

The V gene is TRBV15, the J gene TRBJ2-1; TRBD2 agrees at 10 bases. This CDR3 region has 18 residues. Germline values: CDR1 LNHNV, CDR2 YYDKDF (reference sequence). The V gene end was trimmed by 0 bases and the J gene end by 4 bases; junction bases not matched to a gene: 9. Here the CDR3 DNA reads TGTGCCACCAGCAGAGATTCCCAGCGGGGGGGTATGTACAATGAGCAGTTCTTC. It yields the protein CATSRDSQRGGMYNEQFF. The entire variable domain, with the rest obtained from reference TRBV15 and TRBJ2-1, is as follows: DAMVIQNPRYQVTQFGKPVTLSCSQTLNHNVMYWYQQKSSQAPKLLFHYYDKDFNNEADTPDNFQSRRPNTSFCFLDIRSPGLGDTAMYLCATSRDSQRGGMYNEQFFGPGTRLTVL.

This rearrangement joins TRBV30 to TRBJ1-2; no clear D. Looked up from germline, CDR1 is GTSNPN and CDR2 is SVGIG (reference sequence). V gave up 1 base and J gave up 4 bases, with 10 bases separating them. The CDR3 covers 13 residues. The CDR3 coding sequence is TGTGCCTGGAGTGCGACTGGAGTCTATGGCTACACCTTC. It yields the protein CAWSATGVYGYTF.

The chain uses TRBV30 and TRBJ1-6, with a possible D match to TRBD1 (5 bases). Trimming cost V 1 base and J 10 bases, with 11 bases left between them. The CDR3 has 13 residues. The germline CDR1 and CDR2 sequences are GTSNPN and SVGIG (reference sequence). The CDR3, as DNA: TGTGCCTGGAGTGGGACAACAGCGTCACCCCTCCACTTT. This encodes CAWSGTTASPLHF.